The clone carrying this T cell receptor (beta chain) was counted a few times. Repertoires were generated with immunoSEQ multiplex PCR, while TCRdb's copy carries only in-frame clones and drops some. Counted here are roughly 150,000 clones, 80% to 95% occurring once; the ten biggest clones make up roughly 5.5%. These data belong to a study of control samples from healthy donors and cancer patients. Deletions cut 9 bases from V and 3 bases from J, with 20 bases between. This CDR3 region has 16 residues. Germline V gene lookup returns CDR1 LGHNT and CDR2 FRNRAP. The rearrangement joins TRBV12-5 to TRBJ2-2; perhaps TRBD2 as D (6 bases). The TCR originated in a man younger than 35 in good health. The sequencing sample was made of blood. As DNA, the CDR3 is TGTGCTAGCGGGAGCCAAAACAGAAACTACACCGGGGAGCTGTTTTTT. Amino acid sequence: CASGSQNRNYTGELFF. The full variable domain, its missing parts supplied by reference TRBV12-5 and TRBJ2-2, is DARVTQTPRHKVTEMGQEVTMRCQPILGHNTVFWYRQTMMQGLELLAYFRNRAPLDDSGMPKDRFSAEMPDATLATLKIQPSEPRDSAVYFCASGSQNRNYTGELFFGEGSRLTVL.